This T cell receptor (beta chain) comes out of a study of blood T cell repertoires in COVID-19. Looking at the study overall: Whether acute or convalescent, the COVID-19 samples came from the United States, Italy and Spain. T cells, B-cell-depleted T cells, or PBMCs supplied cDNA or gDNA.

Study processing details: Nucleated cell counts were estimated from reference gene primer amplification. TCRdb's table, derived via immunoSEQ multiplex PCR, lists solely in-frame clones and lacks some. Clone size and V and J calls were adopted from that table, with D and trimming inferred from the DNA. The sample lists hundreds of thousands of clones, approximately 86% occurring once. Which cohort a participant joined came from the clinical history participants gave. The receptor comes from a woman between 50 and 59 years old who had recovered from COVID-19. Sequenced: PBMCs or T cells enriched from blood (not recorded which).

The CDR3 DNA sequence: TGTGCCAGCAGCAGAGACACTTACAATGAGCAGTTCTTC. As protein: CASSRDTYNEQFF. This chain links TRBV6-5 with TRBJ2-1; D is unclear. Trimming removed 6 bases from V and 4 bases from J, with 10 bases in between. CDR3 length equals 13 residues. The germline gives CDR1 MNHEY, CDR2 SVGAGI.